Sequencing of this T cell receptor (beta chain) was carried out in a study of shared clonotypes between healthy human individuals. Study results and caveats: Naive subsets usually exceeded memory subsets in estimated richness. Clonotype sharing across donors was expected to vary with sequencing depth.

About this clone: The antigen remains unidentified.

It was across several immunoSEQ plates that each subset's genomic DNA was evenly split. In the authors' methods: For the immunoSEQ data, sequences were junction-only without quality scores, so filtering differed. Sequencing was performed with immunoSEQ multiplex PCR; in TCRdb, only in-frame clones are kept and a portion is missing. The V and J calls and clone size come from that table; D and trimming were worked out from the DNA. Seen here are around 79,000 clones, 60% to 70% observed once, and the top ten hold about 51%. From germline, CDR1 is SQVTM and CDR2 ANQGSEA. Trimming took off 5 bases at V and 10 bases at J, with 15 bases between the two ends. The CDR3 is made up of 12 amino acids.

This clonotype originated in a man aged 30 to 45 in good health. Sequencing was performed on memory CD8+ T cells sorted from blood. The sample's subset: CD45RO+ cells pooled with CCR7-negative TemRA cells. The chain carries TRBV29-1 and TRBJ2-1, with D possibly being TRBD2 (7 bases). This chain's CDR3 is CSVPVGGGEQFF. CDR3 nucleotides: TGCAGCGTTCCCGTAGGGGGGGGCGAGCAGTTCTTC.